This T cell receptor beta chain was sequenced in a study of shared clonotypes between healthy human individuals. General study results and limits: The generation probabilities recorded for non-shared clonotypes fell below those of clonotypes shared by all four donors.

Looked up from germline, CDR1 is SGHAT and CDR2 is FQDESV (reference sequence). The CDR3 has 14 residues. With 1 base removed from V and 3 bases from J, the gap between germline ends came to 6 bases. Methods used by the authors: Junction-only sequences without quality scores came from ImmunoSEQ, so filtering differed. The data were produced by immunoSEQ multiplex PCR, yet TCRdb's version contains in-frame clones alone and is incomplete. Clonal size and the V and J genes are those of that table, whereas D and trimming came from the DNA. Here the sample spans 150,000 to 200,000 clones, 65% to 80% being singletons. About this clone: Its specificity is not known.

There were no recent acute infections or vaccinations among the donors, who were healthy HIV-negative adults. The sequence derives from a man in his thirties or forties in good health. The specimen sequenced was memory CD4+ T cells sorted from blood. Sample subset: CD45RA-negative fraction. The V and J genes are TRBV11-1 and TRBJ2-2; D remains ambiguous. In DNA form, the CDR3 reads TGTGCCAGCAGCTTAGTAGGGTACACCGGGGAGCTGTTTTTT. Residues: CASSLVGYTGELFF.